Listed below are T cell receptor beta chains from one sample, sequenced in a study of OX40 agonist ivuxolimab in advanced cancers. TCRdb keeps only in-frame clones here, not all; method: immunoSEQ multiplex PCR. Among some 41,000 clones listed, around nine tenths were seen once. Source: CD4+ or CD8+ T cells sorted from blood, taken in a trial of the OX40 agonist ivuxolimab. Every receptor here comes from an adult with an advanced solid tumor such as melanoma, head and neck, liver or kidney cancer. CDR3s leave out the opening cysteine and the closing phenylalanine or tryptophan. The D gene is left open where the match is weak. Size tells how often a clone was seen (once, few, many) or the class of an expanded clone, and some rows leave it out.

cdr3_aa: ASSLSAGANVLT
v_call: TRBV28
clone_size: .
j_call: TRBJ2-6
d_call: .

cdr3_aa: ASSRTGGAYEQY
v_call: TRBV5-8
clone_size: .
j_call: TRBJ2-7
d_call: TRBD2

cdr3_aa: SVEGGRGAF
v_call: TRBV29-1
clone_size: .
j_call: TRBJ1-1
d_call: .

cdr3_aa: ASSRTGDQPQH
v_call: TRBV6-4
clone_size: .
j_call: TRBJ1-5
d_call: .

cdr3_aa: AIGQGERDTQY
v_call: TRBV10-3
clone_size: .
j_call: TRBJ2-3
d_call: TRBD1

cdr3_aa: ASSLSPSGGDIQY
v_call: TRBV7-9
clone_size: .
j_call: TRBJ2-4
d_call: .

cdr3_aa: ASSYSSPGGNEQF
v_call: TRBV6-6
clone_size: .
j_call: TRBJ2-1
d_call: .

cdr3_aa: ASSLGGDQPQH
v_call: TRBV7-9
clone_size: .
j_call: TRBJ1-5
d_call: .

cdr3_aa: AWSEAGDGYT
v_call: TRBV30
clone_size: few
j_call: TRBJ1-2
d_call: .

cdr3_aa: ASSYDRTGPYEQY
v_call: TRBV6-6
clone_size: .
j_call: TRBJ2-7
d_call: TRBD1

cdr3_aa: ASSTGLRETQY
v_call: TRBV27
clone_size: once
j_call: TRBJ2-5
d_call: .